This T cell receptor beta chain was profiled in a study of blood T cell repertoires in COVID-19. Overall study context: Samples came from the United States, Italy and Spain, spanning acute and convalescent COVID-19. PBMCs, B-cell-depleted T cells, or T cells were the source of the cDNA or gDNA that made up the material.

CDR3 length: 14 residues. The germline CDR1 and CDR2 sequences are SNHLY and FYNNEI. V lost 8 bases, J lost 3 bases, and 7 bases stayed unmatched. Original analysis: Using reference gene primer amplification, nucleated cell counts were estimated. The repertoire was sequenced with immunoSEQ multiplex PCR; TCRdb's copy has only in-frame clones and lacks some. V, J and clone size are those of that table, while D and trimming were read from the DNA. The table includes 70,000 or so clones, 85% to 90% detected once. The V and J genes are TRBV2 and TRBJ2-3, with 8 nucleotides matching TRBD2. This receptor was taken from a woman over 75 with active COVID-19. Sequencing input: peripheral blood. CDR3 sequence: CASRERERTDTQYF. In DNA, the CDR3 is TGTGCCAGCCGGGAGCGGGAGAGGACAGATACGCAGTATTTT.